Listed below are T cell receptor beta chains from one sample, sequenced in a study of cytomegalovirus exposure and HLA in healthy donors. Assay: immunoSEQ multiplex PCR; the TCRdb copy retains only in-frame clones and omits some. The sample lists 65,000 to 95,000 clones; under 80% were seen once. Sequenced sample: PBMCs. These receptor sequences come from a human donor in good health. Both conserved end residues are part of each CDR3. A D gene is named only where the DNA matches it firmly. Where a row states a size, it is once, few, many or the class of an expanded clone; other rows omit it.

-	TRBV7-9	TRBJ2-1	-	CASSLGPSYNEQFF	TGTGCCAGCAGCTTAGGTCCCAGCTACAATGAGCAGTTCTTC
-	TRBV7-8	TRBJ2-3	TRBD2	CASSFGLATDTQYF	TGTGCCAGCAGCTTCGGACTAGCTACAGATACGCAGTATTTT
-	TRBV2	TRBJ1-5	-	CASSVAASWAGQPQNF	TGTGCCAGCAGTGTTGCGGCCTCTTGGGCAGGGCAGCCCCAGAATTTT
-	TRBV6-6	TRBJ1-6	-	CASSYGPTGDSPLHF	TGTGCCAGCAGTTACGGGCCAACGGGGGATTCACCCCTCCACTTT
-	TRBV9	TRBJ1-1	-	CASSVNWGDTEAFF	TGTGCCAGCAGCGTCAATTGGGGGGACACTGAAGCTTTCTTT
-	TRBV19	TRBJ1-2	TRBD1	CASRDSYYGYTF	TGTGCCAGTCGGGACAGCTACTATGGCTACACCTTC
-	TRBV6-1	TRBJ2-7	-	CASVVGDAGSYEQYF	TGTGCCAGTGTAGTCGGAGACGCGGGATCCTACGAGCAGTACTTC
-	TRBV13	TRBJ2-7	TRBD2	CASSVAGGRDEQYF	TGTGCCAGCAGCGTAGCGGGGGGGCGGGACGAGCAGTACTTC
-	TRBV5-8	TRBJ2-7	-	CASSLARRGEQYF	TGTGCCAGCAGCTTAGCTCGAAGGGGCGAGCAGTACTTC
-	TRBV6-6	TRBJ2-7	TRBD1	CASGTPDRGLREQYF	TGTGCCAGCGGAACGCCGGACAGGGGGCTGAGGGAGCAGTACTTC
few	TRBV6-6	TRBJ2-5	-	CASSYPAGETQYF	TGTGCCAGCAGTTACCCGGCGGGGGAGACCCAGTACTTC
-	TRBV15	TRBJ2-7	-	CATSRAREAYEQYF	TGTGCCACCAGCAGAGCCCGGGAAGCCTACGAGCAGTACTTC
-	TRBV9	TRBJ1-5	-	CASSPGGGSNQPQHF	TGTGCCAGCAGCCCGGGGGGCGGGAGCAATCAGCCCCAGCATTTT
-	TRBV5-8	TRBJ2-2	TRBD1	CASSYRDRGFLTGELFF	TGTGCCAGCAGCTACCGGGACAGGGGTTTCTTAACCGGGGAGCTGTTTTTT
-	TRBV5-4	TRBJ2-5	TRBD2	CASSLAGDMYQETQYF	TGTGCCAGCAGCTTAGCGGGGGACATGTACCAAGAGACCCAGTACTTC
-	TRBV7-2	TRBJ1-4	-	CASSSQTGANEKLFF	TGTGCCAGCAGCTCCCAGACAGGAGCTAATGAAAAACTGTTTTTT
-	TRBV7-8	TRBJ1-5	TRBD1	CASSQAGLGTASNQPQHF	TGTGCCAGCAGTCAAGCGGGTTTGGGGACAGCTAGCAATCAGCCCCAGCATTTT
-	TRBV6-6	TRBJ1-5	-	CASSGHLNQPQNF	TGTGCCAGCAGCGGACACCTGAATCAGCCCCAGAATTTT
-	TRBV29-1	TRBJ1-2	-	CSVLAGNNYGYTF	TGCAGCGTTCTGGCAGGAAATAACTATGGCTACACCTTC
-	TRBV9	TRBJ1-2	-	CASSVGLGRDYGYTF	TGTGCCAGCAGCGTAGGCCTCGGCAGGGACTATGGCTACACCTTC
-	TRBV6-1	TRBJ1-3	-	CASSEVEGLLSGTIYF	TGTGCCAGCAGTGAAGTCGAAGGCCTCCTATCGGGTACCATATATTTT
few	TRBV5-5	TRBJ2-7	-	CASSRPRQDSTEYF	TGTGCCAGCAGCCGGCCCCGACAGGACTCAACGGAGTACTTC
-	TRBV5-4	TRBJ1-6	-	CASSLGYVLSPLHF	TGTGCCAGCAGCTTGGGTTATGTGTTATCACCCCTCCACTTT
-	TRBV19	TRBJ2-5	TRBD1	CASSSTGGWETQYF	TGTGCCAGTAGTTCGACAGGGGGATGGGAGACCCAGTACTTC
few	TRBV5-1	TRBJ1-6	TRBD1	CASSIGQGSYNSPLHF	TGCGCCAGCAGCATCGGACAGGGTTCCTATAATTCACCCCTCCACTTT
-	TRBV5-6	TRBJ2-5	-	CASSLGGSQETQYF	TGTGCCAGCAGCTTGGGTGGCAGTCAGGAGACCCAGTACTTC
-	TRBV5-1	TRBJ1-3	-	CASSLTGQSAGNTIYF	TGCGCCAGCAGCTTGACCGGACAGTCGGCTGGAAACACCATATATTTT
-	TRBV18	TRBJ1-5	TRBD1	CASSLAQGDNQPQHF	TGTGCCAGCTCACTTGCACAGGGGGACAATCAGCCCCAGCATTTT
-	TRBV14	TRBJ2-2	TRBD2	CASSHMTSVVPGELFF	TGTGCCAGCAGCCACATGACTAGCGTGGTCCCCGGGGAGCTGTTTTTT
-	TRBV15	TRBJ1-2	TRBD1	CAATRTGHGYTF	TGTGCCGCCACTCGGACAGGCCATGGCTACACCTTC
-	TRBV5-1	TRBJ2-3	-	CASSYSTSTDTQYF	TGCGCCAGCAGCTACTCAACTAGCACAGATACGCAGTATTTT
-	TRBV2	TRBJ1-5	-	CASSTGQENSNQPQHF	TGTGCCAGCAGTACAGGGCAAGAGAATAGCAATCAGCCCCAGCATTTT
-	TRBV27	TRBJ1-5	-	CASSLSGGFNQPQHF	TGTGCCAGCAGTTTATCTGGCGGATTCAATCAGCCCCAGCATTTT
-	TRBV29-1	TRBJ1-5	-	CSVGDSNQPQHF	TGCAGCGTCGGGGATAGCAATCAGCCCCAGCATTTT
few	TRBV5-5	TRBJ1-1	TRBD1	CASRYGTGLNTEAFF	TGTGCCAGCAGATACGGGACAGGGCTGAACACTGAAGCTTTCTTT
once	TRBV7-2	TRBJ2-5	TRBD2	CASSGGGAIKTQYF	TGTGCCAGCAGCGGCGGGGGGGCCATCAAGACCCAGTACTTC
-	TRBV6-5	TRBJ1-6	-	CASSPQGGQTSPLNF	TGTGCCAGCAGTCCTCAGGGAGGTCAAACTTCACCCCTCAACTTT
-	TRBV5-1	TRBJ1-3	-	CASSPGQTSGNTIYF	TGCGCCAGCAGCCCCGGACAGACCTCTGGAAACACCATATATTTT